Below are 19 T cell receptor beta chains sequenced from a single sample in a study of type 1 regulatory T cells. TCRdb re-analysed the reads in MiXCR, keeping a single row per CDR3 protein. The table has 60,000 to 70,000 distinct CDR3 sequences, about three fifths seen once. Their specific antigens are unknown. The sequencing input was cultured T cells, either the whole culture or a sorted T cell fraction (not recorded which). Sample subset: Tr1-enriched cell product generated in vitro against host alloantigens. The receptors come from a human donor in good health.

CDR3 bases: TGTGCCAGCACTTCGACAGGGAATGAGCAGTACTTC. Translation gives CASTSTGNEQYF. This sequence joins TRBV6-5 and TRBJ2-7, with TRBD1 identical over 7 bases. Per germline, CDR1 MNHEY and CDR2 SVGAGI. The CDR3 length is 12 residues. Trimming cost V 7 bases and J 7 bases; bases outside gene matches: 7.

This CDR3 is CAISERASDASTDTQYF. CDR3 coding DNA: TGTGCCATCAGTGAGCGGGCTAGCGATGCTAGCACAGATACGCAGTATTTT. The J gene is TRBJ2-3, the V gene TRBV10-3; tentatively, D is TRBD2 (6 bases). From germline, CDR1 is ENHRY and CDR2 SYGVKD. The CDR3 runs 17 residues. The V and J ends lost 2 bases and 0 bases respectively, with 15 bases between them.

The rearrangement joins TRBV20-1 to TRBJ2-2; 10 bases agree with TRBD1. Trimming took 0 bases from V and 0 from J; bases not matched to a gene: 10. Germline loops: CDR1 DFQATT, CDR2 SNEGSKA (reference sequence). This CDR3 comprises 19 residues. This chain's CDR3 is CSAREGQGSFFSNTGELFF. For the CDR3, the DNA is TGCAGTGCTAGAGAGGGACAGGGGTCATTTTTTTCGAACACCGGGGAGCTGTTTTTT.

The chain links TRBV5-1 to TRBJ2-5, with TRBD1 matching 9 bases. The V gene end was trimmed by 0 bases and the J gene end by 5 bases; junction bases not matched to a gene: 14. CDR1 is SGHRS, CDR2 YFSETQ, per germline. The CDR3 has 18 amino acids. The CDR3 DNA reads as TGCGCCAGCAGCTTGGGAGTACAACCGGGACAGGGATGGGAGACCCAGTACTTC. It is translated as CASSLGVQPGQGWETQYF.

Only a few counts were recorded for this clonotype. V gene TRBV30 combines with J gene TRBJ1-1, with D tentatively TRBD1 (6 bases). Germline V gives CDR1 GTSNPN, CDR2 SVGIG (reference sequence). V lost 0 bases, J lost 2 bases, and 7 bases lay in between. The CDR3 is made up of 13 amino acids. CDR3 loop: CAWSVQGNTEAFF. DNA of the CDR3: TGTGCCTGGAGTGTACAGGGTAACACTGAAGCTTTCTTT.

The J gene is TRBJ2-7, the V gene TRBV2; the D gene could be TRBD1 or TRBD2 (5 bases each). V gave up 6 bases and J gave up 6 bases, with 15 bases separating them. CDR1 SNHLY and CDR2 FYNNEI come from the germline V gene. The CDR3 length is 13 residues. The CDR3 spells CASSTDRGAEQYF. The CDR3 DNA reads TGTGCCAGCAGCACGGACCGAGGGGCCGAGCAGTACTTC.

This chain uses TRBV2 with TRBJ2-5; the D is unclear. Germline lookup yields CDR1 SNHLY and CDR2 FYNNEI. The V and J ends lost 2 bases and 4 bases respectively, with 8 bases between them. This CDR3 is 13 amino acids long. The CDR3 protein is CASSEWWGETQYF. In nucleotides, the CDR3 is TGTGCCAGCAGTGAATGGTGGGGAGAGACCCAGTACTTC.

V is TRBV5-1 and J is TRBJ2-1; D is possibly TRBD2 (6 bases). Germline V gives CDR1 SGHRS, CDR2 YFSETQ. The CDR3 sequence is 17 residues long. Trimming shortened V by 0 bases and J by 7 bases, and 20 bases separated the two germline ends. The CDR3 sequence is CASSLGSRAGTGNEQFF. DNA of the CDR3: TGCGCCAGCAGCTTGGGGTCTCGAGCGGGCACTGGGAATGAGCAGTTCTTC.

The V gene is TRBV4-2, the J gene TRBJ2-3; 7 bases fit TRBD2. This CDR3 region has 17 residues. The V gene end was trimmed by 1 base and the J gene end by 4 bases; junction bases not matched to a gene: 11. CDR1 is LGHNA, CDR2 YNFKEQ, per germline. The CDR3 here is CASSQVSSGPQADTQYF. The CDR3 DNA reads as TGTGCCAGCAGCCAAGTGTCTAGCGGACCCCAAGCAGATACGCAGTATTTT.

V gene TRBV6-1 combines with J gene TRBJ2-6; 12 nucleotides agree with TRBD1. Germline assignment: CDR1 MNHNS and CDR2 SASEGT. This CDR3 comprises 17 residues. The junction had 5 bases not matched to a gene; V was cut back by 4 bases and J by 4 bases. CDR3 in amino acids: CASSARDRGLGANVLTF. The CDR3 DNA sequence: TGTGCCAGCAGTGCCCGGGACAGGGGGCTAGGGGCCAACGTCCTGACTTTC.

The chain has TRBV4-2 and TRBJ2-3, with 13 bases lining up with TRBD2. V shed 0 bases, J shed 6 bases, and the junction held 12 bases outside the gene matches. CDR3 length: 19 residues. Germline V lookup: CDR1 LGHNA, CDR2 YNFKEQ. The CDR3 DNA reads TGTGCCAGCAGCCAAGATCTGACTAGCGGGAGGTCCCCTCCGGATACGCAGTATTTT. Amino acid sequence: CASSQDLTSGRSPPDTQYF.

The rearrangement links TRBV20-1 to TRBJ2-1, with 10 bases matching TRBD2. The trim removed 4 bases at V and 7 bases at J, leaving 10 bases unmatched. The CDR3 loop spans 15 amino acids. Per the germline V gene, CDR1 is DFQATT and CDR2 is SNEGSKA (reference sequence). The CDR3 loop is CSAISLAGAKNEQFF. The CDR3, as DNA: TGCAGTGCTATCTCGCTAGCGGGAGCGAAGAATGAGCAGTTCTTC.

The chain joins TRBV7-8 to TRBJ2-1, with 10 nucleotides matching TRBD2. Germline V CDR1 and CDR2: SGHVS, FQNEAQ. The V and J ends lost 4 bases and 9 bases, in that order; junction bases with no gene match: 6. The CDR3 is made up of 14 amino acids. The CDR3 DNA reads TGTGCCAGCAGCTCGATAGGGACTAGCGTTGAGCAGTTCTTC. Translating it yields CASSSIGTSVEQFF.

This chain links TRBV7-2 with TRBJ2-5; 7 bases are a match to TRBD2. Germline lookup yields CDR1 SGHTA and CDR2 FQGNSA. V gave up 2 bases and J gave up 5 bases; unmatched junction bases: 11. The CDR3 sequence is 16 residues long. In DNA, the CDR3 is TGTGCCAGCAGCTTACGTGGGAGGGCCTTAGGTGAGACCCAGTACTTC. Its protein product is CASSLRGRALGETQYF.

The rearrangement uses TRBV9 and TRBJ1-1; the D gene is possibly TRBD1 (6 bases). Trimming cost V 3 bases and J 0 bases, with 21 bases left between them. Germline V gives CDR1 SGDLS, CDR2 YYNGEE. There are 18 residues in the CDR3. The CDR3 coding sequence is TGTGCCAGCAGCGGGGGGGGGCATAGGGGCCCCGTGAACACTGAAGCTTTCTTT. Protein product: CASSGGGHRGPVNTEAFF. The whole variable domain, filled in from reference TRBV9 and TRBJ1-1, reads DSGVTQTPKHLITATGQRVTLRCSPRSGDLSVYWYQQSLDQGLQFLIQYYNGEERAKGNILERFSAQQFPDLHSELNLSSLELGDSALYFCASSGGGHRGPVNTEAFFGQGTRLTVV.

The chain carries TRBV7-2 and TRBJ2-5; TRBD1 matches 10 bases. The CDR3 is made up of 15 amino acids. Germline values: CDR1 SGHTA, CDR2 FQGNSA. V lost 1 base to trimming and J lost 5 bases; unmatched junction nucleotides: 4. As DNA, the CDR3 is TGTGCCAGCAGCTTAGGACAGGGGGCGTGGGAGACCCAGTACTTC. Amino acid sequence: CASSLGQGAWETQYF.

This clonotype has more than one count but fewer than ten. The V and J genes are TRBV7-2 and TRBJ2-2; a possible D gene is TRBD2 (5 bases). The ends were cut back, 2 bases at V and 4 bases at J, with 11 bases in the middle. Germline V gene sequence: CDR1 SGHTA, CDR2 FQGNSA. This CDR3 has 15 amino acids. This chain's CDR3 is CASSLLGSFTGELFF. Here the CDR3 DNA reads TGTGCCAGCAGCTTACTAGGGAGCTTCACCGGGGAGCTGTTTTTT.

The CDR3 protein is CSIRDGGFMNTEAFF. The CDR3 coding sequence is TGCAGTATCCGGGACGGAGGATTCATGAACACTGAAGCTTTCTTT. This sequence joins TRBV20-1 and TRBJ1-1, with a weak D call TRBD1 (5 bases). The CDR3 consists of 15 residues. Trimming pared 8 bases from V and 0 bases from J, leaving 19 bases between. Germline V gene sequence: CDR1 DFQATT, CDR2 SNEGSKA (reference sequence).

In this sample, this clonotype turned up a few times. The chain has TRBV7-3 and TRBJ1-5; no firm D call. The germline CDR1 and CDR2 sequences are SGHTA and FQGTGA. Deletions cut 3 bases from V and 1 base from J, with 4 bases between. The length of the CDR3 is 13 residues. The chain's CDR3 is CASSLDSNQPQHF. In DNA form, the CDR3 reads TGTGCCAGCAGCTTGGACAGCAATCAGCCCCAGCATTTT. Full variable domain (missing parts from reference TRBV7-3 and TRBJ1-5): GAGVSQTPSNKVTEKGKYVELRCDPISGHTALYWYRQSLGQGPEFLIYFQGTGAADDSGLPNDRFFAVRPEGSVSTLKIQRTERGDSAVYLCASSLDSNQPQHFGDGTRLSIL.